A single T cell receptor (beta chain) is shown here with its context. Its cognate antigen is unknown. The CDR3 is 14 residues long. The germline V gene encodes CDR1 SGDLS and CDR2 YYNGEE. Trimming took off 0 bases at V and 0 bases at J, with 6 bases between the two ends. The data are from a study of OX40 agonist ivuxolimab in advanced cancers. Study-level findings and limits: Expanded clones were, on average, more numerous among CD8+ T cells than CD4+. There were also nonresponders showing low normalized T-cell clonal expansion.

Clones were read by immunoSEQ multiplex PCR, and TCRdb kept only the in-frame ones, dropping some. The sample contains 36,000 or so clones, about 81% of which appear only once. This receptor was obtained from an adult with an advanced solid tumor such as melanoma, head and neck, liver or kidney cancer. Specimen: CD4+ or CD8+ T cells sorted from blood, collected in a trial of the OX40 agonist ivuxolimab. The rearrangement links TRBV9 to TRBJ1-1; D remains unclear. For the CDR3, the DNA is TGTGCCAGCAGCGTAGACGGAGTGAACACTGAAGCTTTCTTT. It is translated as CASSVDGVNTEAFF. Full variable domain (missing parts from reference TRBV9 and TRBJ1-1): DSGVTQTPKHLITATGQRVTLRCSPRSGDLSVYWYQQSLDQGLQFLIQYYNGEERAKGNILERFSAQQFPDLHSELNLSSLELGDSALYFCASSVDGVNTEAFFGQGTRLTVV.